The sequence of this T cell receptor beta chain was determined in a study of radiation and T cells in renal cell carcinoma. Turning to the study itself: Nephrectomy followed 15 Gy stereotactic body radiation by 4 weeks. Study-wide results and caveats: In blood, top tumor clones expanded by 2 weeks, shrinking by 4.

CDR1 is LNHDA and CDR2 is SQIVND in the germline V gene (reference sequence). Germline trimming cut 5 bases from V and 6 bases from J; bases unmatched to any gene: 4. The CDR3 spans 12 residues. This sample's time point: blood 2 weeks post-SBRT. The treatment denotes: 15 Gy SBRT to primary tumor, nephrectomy 4 weeks later. Profiling relied on immunoSEQ multiplex PCR, and the TCRdb table lists in-frame clones only, not all of them. Found here are about 120,000 clones, 75% to 90% of them singletons; the top ten hold 1.9%. This clone occurred once. Its antigen remains unidentified. The chain is built from TRBV19 and TRBJ2-7; 7 bases agree with TRBD1. The starting material was blood, obtained from a patient whose treatment included radiotherapy and nephrectomy. This TCR derives from an older woman with renal cell carcinoma. The CDR3 here is CASSVDRVEQYF. Written as DNA, the CDR3 is TGTGCCAGTAGTGTCGACAGGGTCGAGCAGTACTTC.